These 5 T cell receptor beta chains were sequenced from one sample in a study of cytomegalovirus exposure and HLA in healthy donors. In the PCR, 60 Vbeta and 13 Jbeta primers were used. Generated by immunoSEQ multiplex PCR, the TCRdb table keeps only in-frame clones and is missing some. The sample lists about 140,000 clones, 60% to 80% occurring once. The specimen was PBMCs. All receptors derive from a man aged 18 to 35 in good health and CMV-seropositive.

V gene TRBV27 combines with J gene TRBJ1-2; 9 bases match TRBD1. The CDR3 length is 16 residues. With V trimmed by 6 bases and J by 4 bases, 12 bases remained unmatched. Per the germline V gene, CDR1 is MNHEY and CDR2 is SMNVEV (reference sequence). CDR3 DNA sequence: TGTGCCAGCAGCCTAACCGGGACAGGGAAGACCTATGGCTACACCTTC. Encoded protein: CASSLTGTGKTYGYTF.

This chain connects TRBV19 to TRBJ1-2; 8 nucleotides align to TRBD1. With V trimmed by 3 bases and J by 4 bases, 10 bases remained unmatched. This CDR3 contains 16 residues. Germline CDR1 LNHDA, CDR2 SQIVND (reference sequence). This CDR3 reads CASSIGTGGAFYGYTF. DNA for the CDR3: TGTGCCAGTAGTATTGGCACAGGGGGTGCCTTCTATGGCTACACCTTC. The full variable domain, rest sourced from reference TRBV19 and TRBJ1-2, is DGGITQSPKYLFRKEGQNVTLSCEQNLNHDAMYWYRQDPGQGLRLIYYSQIVNDFQKGDIAEGYSVSREKKESFPLTVTSAQKNPTAFYLCASSIGTGGAFYGYTFGSGTRLTVV.

This clone was detected once. V and J are TRBV5-1 and TRBJ1-5; possible D gene TRBD1, 6 bases. In germline, CDR1 is SGHRS, CDR2 YFSETQ. This CDR3 is 14 amino acids long. The germline V and J ends were trimmed by 3 bases and 7 bases, with 14 bases remaining between them. CDR3 in amino acids: CASSSTGSGQPQHF. CDR3 DNA: TGCGCCAGCAGCTCTACAGGGAGTGGACAGCCCCAGCATTTT.

This clone was seen only a few times. The rearrangement uses TRBV5-1 and TRBJ1-1; 10 nucleotides agree with TRBD1. Germline V lookup: CDR1 SGHRS, CDR2 YFSETQ. V was clipped by 5 bases and J by 3 bases; unmatched bases: 4. This CDR3 has 14 residues. CDR3 amino acids: CASRRTGGDTEAFF. The DNA of the CDR3 is TGCGCCAGCAGGAGGACAGGGGGAGACACTGAAGCTTTCTTT.

This chain connects TRBV19 to TRBJ1-2, with 7 bases fitting TRBD1. Looked up from germline, CDR1 is LNHDA and CDR2 is SQIVND (reference sequence). V shed 8 bases, J shed 8 bases, and the junction held 11 bases outside the gene matches. The length of the CDR3 is 13 residues. CDR3 in amino acids: CASEDRTSQGYTF. The DNA for the CDR3 is TGTGCCAGTGAGGACAGGACCAGCCAGGGCTACACCTTC.